This T cell receptor beta chain was retrieved from a study of blood T cell repertoires in COVID-19. Overall study: Acute and convalescent COVID-19 specimens originated in the United States, Italy and Spain. The analysed material was cDNA or gDNA that came from T cells, B-cell-depleted T cells, or PBMCs.

Original processing notes: Estimation of nucleated cell counts relied on the amplification of reference gene primers. Clones were read by immunoSEQ multiplex PCR, and TCRdb kept only the in-frame ones, dropping some. V and J calls and clone size are copied from that table; D and trimming were computed from the DNA. The table has about 200,000 clones, 75% to 90% seen once. This TCR was sampled from a man aged 35-49 years with acute or convalescent COVID-19. The sample consisted of peripheral blood.

Written as DNA, the CDR3 is TGTGCCAGCAGCTTAGTTCTGAGAGAGACCCAGTACTTC. As protein: CASSLVLRETQYF. This sequence joins TRBV7-9 and TRBJ2-5; no firm D call. This CDR3 comprises 13 residues. CDR1 and CDR2 from the germline V gene are SEHNR and FQNEAQ (reference sequence). Trimming left V 1 base short and J 4 bases short, with 7 bases between.